This TCR beta chain was sequenced for a study of response to subunit inactivated influenza vaccine. V shed 2 bases and J shed 3 bases, with 10 bases lying between them. The germline V gene has CDR1 SEHNR and CDR2 FQNEAQ (reference sequence). CDR3 length: 14 amino acids. TCRdb re-analysed the RT-PCR reads in MiXCR, keeping a single row per CDR3 protein. The data show hundreds of thousands of distinct CDR3 sequences, 14% seen once. This chain connects TRBV7-9 to TRBJ2-5; maybe TRBD1 (5 bases). Sequencing used PBMCs from blood, obtained less than 15 days before vaccination. The origin of this receptor is a man in his fifties or sixties who received an inactivated influenza vaccine. The CDR3 here is CASSLFGREETQYF. In nucleotides, the CDR3 is TGTGCCAGCAGCTTATTCGGCAGGGAAGAGACCCAGTACTTC.